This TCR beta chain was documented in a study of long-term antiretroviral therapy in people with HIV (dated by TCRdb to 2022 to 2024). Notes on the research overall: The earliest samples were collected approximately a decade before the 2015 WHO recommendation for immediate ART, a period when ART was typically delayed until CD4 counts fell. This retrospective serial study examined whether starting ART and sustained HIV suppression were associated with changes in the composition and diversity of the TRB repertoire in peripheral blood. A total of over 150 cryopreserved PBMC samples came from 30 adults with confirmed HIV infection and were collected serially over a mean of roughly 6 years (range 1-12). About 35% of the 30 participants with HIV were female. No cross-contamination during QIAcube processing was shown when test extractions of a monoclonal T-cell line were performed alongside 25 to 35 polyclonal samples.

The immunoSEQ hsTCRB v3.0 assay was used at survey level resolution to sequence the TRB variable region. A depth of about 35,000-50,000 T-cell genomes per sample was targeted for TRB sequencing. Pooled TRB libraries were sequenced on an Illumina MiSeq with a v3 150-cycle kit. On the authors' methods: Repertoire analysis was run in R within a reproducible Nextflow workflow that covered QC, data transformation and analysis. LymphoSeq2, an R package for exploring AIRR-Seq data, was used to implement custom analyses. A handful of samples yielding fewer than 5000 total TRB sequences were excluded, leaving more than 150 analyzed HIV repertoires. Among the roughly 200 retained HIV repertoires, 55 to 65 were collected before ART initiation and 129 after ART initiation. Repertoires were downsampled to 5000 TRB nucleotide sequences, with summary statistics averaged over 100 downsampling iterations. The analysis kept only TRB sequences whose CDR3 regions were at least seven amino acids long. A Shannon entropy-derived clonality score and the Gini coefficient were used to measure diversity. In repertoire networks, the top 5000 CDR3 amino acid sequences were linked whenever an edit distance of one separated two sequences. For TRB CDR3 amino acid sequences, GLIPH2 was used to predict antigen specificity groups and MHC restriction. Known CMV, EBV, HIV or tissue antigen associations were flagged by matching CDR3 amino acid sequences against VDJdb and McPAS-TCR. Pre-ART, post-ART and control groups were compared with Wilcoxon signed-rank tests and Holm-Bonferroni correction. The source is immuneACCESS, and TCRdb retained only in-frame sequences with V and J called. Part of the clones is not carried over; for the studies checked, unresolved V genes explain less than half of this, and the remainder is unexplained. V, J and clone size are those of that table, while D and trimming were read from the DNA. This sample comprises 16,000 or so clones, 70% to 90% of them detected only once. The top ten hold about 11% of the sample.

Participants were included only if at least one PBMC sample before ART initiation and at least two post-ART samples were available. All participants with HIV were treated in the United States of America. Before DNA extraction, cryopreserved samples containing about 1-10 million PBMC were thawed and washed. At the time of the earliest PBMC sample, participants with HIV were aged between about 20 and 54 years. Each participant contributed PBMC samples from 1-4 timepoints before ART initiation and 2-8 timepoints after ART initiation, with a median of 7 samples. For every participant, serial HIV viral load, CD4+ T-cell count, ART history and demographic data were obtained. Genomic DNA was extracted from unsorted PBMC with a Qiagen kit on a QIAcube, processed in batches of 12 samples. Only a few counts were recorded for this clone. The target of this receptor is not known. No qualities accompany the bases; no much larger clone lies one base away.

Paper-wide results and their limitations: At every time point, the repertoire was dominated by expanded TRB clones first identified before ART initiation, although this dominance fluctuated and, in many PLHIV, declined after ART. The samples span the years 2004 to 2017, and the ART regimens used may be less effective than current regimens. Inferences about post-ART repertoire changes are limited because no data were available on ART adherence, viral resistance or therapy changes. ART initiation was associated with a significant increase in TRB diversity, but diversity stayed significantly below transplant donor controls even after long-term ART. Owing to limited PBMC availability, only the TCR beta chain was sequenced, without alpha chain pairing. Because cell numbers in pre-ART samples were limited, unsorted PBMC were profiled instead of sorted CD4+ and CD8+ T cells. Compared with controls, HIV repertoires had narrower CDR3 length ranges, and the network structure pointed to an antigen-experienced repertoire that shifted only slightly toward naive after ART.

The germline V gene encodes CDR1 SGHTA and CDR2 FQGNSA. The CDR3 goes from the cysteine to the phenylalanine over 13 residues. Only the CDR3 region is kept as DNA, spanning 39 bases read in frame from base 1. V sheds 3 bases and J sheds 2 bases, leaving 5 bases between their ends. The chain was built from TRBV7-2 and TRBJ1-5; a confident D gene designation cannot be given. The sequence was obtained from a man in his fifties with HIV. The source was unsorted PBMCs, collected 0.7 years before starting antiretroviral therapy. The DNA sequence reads TGTGCCAGCAGCTTCGGGGGCAATCAGCCCCAGCATTTT. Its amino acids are CASSFGGNQPQHF.